This TCR beta chain was obtained from a study of T cell responses to AZD1222 COVID-19 vaccine. Whole-study results and caveats: It should be noted that donors were predominantly white British and more often female, and clonal diversity was possibly underestimated. Nearly half of spike-specific TCRs reportedly go after variant regions that carry no mutations. At study baseline, merely a handful of AZD1222 recipients were seropositive.

The CDR3 is made up of 13 amino acids. The V end lost 8 bases, the J end lost 2 bases, and 9 bases lay between the germline ends. CDR1 ENHRY and CDR2 SYGVKD come from the germline V gene. The method was immunoSEQ multiplex PCR; TCRdb's version includes in-frame clones alone and lacks a portion of them. The repertoire consists of tens of thousands of clones, with around 85% occurring once and the leading ten covering 26%. About this clone itself: What it binds is not known.

Pooled together were second doses at about 4 or about 12 weeks. This sequence was found in an adult who received the AZD1222 COVID-19 vaccine. The specimen comprised peripheral blood, sampled 28 days after the second AZD1222 dose. The chain employs TRBV10-3 and TRBJ1-4; TRBD1 might be the D (5 bases). CDR3 DNA sequence: TGTGCCATCGCGGGGCAGACTAATGAAAAACTGTTTTTT. Translating it yields CAIAGQTNEKLFF.